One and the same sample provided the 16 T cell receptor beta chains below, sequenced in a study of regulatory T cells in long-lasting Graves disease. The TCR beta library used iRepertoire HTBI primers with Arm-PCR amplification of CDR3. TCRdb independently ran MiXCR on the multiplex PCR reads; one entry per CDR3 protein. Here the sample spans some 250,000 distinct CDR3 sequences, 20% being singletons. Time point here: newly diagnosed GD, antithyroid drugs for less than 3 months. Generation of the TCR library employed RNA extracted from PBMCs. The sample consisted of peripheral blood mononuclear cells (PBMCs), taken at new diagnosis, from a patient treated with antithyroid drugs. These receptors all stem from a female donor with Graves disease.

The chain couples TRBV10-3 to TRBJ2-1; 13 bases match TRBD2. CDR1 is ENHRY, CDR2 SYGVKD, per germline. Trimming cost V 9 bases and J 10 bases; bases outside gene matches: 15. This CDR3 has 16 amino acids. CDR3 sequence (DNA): TGTGCCATATCCTACTCCGGGACTAGCGGGATCAGGGAGCAGTTCTTC. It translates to CAISYSGTSGIREQFF.

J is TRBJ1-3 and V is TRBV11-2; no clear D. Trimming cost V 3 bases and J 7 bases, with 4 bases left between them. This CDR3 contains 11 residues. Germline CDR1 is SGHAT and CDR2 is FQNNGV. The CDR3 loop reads CASSLYNTIYF. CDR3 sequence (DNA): TGTGCCAGCAGCTTGTATAACACCATATATTTT.

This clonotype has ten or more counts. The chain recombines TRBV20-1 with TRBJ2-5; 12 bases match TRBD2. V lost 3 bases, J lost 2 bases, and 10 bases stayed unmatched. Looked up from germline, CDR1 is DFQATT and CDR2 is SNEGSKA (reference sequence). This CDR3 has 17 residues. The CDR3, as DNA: TGCAGTGCTAGTTTAGGGCGGACTAGCGGGAAGCAAGAGACCCAGTACTTC. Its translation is CSASLGRTSGKQETQYF.

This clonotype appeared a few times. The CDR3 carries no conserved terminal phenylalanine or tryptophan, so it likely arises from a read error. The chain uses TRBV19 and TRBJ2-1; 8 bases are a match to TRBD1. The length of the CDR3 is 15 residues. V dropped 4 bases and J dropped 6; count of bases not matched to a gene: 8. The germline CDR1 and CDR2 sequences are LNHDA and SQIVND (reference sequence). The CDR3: CASSRDGQGPNEQFL. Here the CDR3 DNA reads TGTGCCAGTAGTAGGGATGGACAGGGCCCCAATGAGCAGTTCCTC.

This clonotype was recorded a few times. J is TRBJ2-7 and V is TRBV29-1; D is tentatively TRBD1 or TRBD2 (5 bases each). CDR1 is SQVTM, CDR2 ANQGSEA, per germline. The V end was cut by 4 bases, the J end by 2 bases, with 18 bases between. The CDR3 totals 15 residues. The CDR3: CSVGHWKGTPYEQYF. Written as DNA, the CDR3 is TGCAGCGTTGGTCATTGGAAGGGGACCCCCTACGAGCAGTACTTC.

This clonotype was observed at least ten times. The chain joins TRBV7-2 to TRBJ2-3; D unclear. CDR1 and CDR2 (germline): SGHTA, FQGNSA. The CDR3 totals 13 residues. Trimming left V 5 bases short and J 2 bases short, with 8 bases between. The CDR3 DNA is TGTGCCAGCAGCCCACTACCCACAGATACGCAGTATTTT. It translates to CASSPLPTDTQYF.

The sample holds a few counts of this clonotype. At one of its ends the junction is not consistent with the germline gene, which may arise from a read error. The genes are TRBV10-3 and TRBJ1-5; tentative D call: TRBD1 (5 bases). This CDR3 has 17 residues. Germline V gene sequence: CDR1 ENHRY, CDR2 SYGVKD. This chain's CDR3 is CASSEFRDGYFNQPQHF. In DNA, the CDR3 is TGTGCCAGCAGTGAGTTCCGGGACGGATACTTCAATCAGCCCCAGCATTTT.

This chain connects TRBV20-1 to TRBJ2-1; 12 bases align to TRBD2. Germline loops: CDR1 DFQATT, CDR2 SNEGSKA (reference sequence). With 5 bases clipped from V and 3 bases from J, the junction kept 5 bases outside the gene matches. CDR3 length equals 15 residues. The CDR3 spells CSAETSGSFYNEQFF. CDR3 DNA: TGCAGTGCTGAGACTAGCGGGAGCTTCTACAATGAGCAGTTCTTC.

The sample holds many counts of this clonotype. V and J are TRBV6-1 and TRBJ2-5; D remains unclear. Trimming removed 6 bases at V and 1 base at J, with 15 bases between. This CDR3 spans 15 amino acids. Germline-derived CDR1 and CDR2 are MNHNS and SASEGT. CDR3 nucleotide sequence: TGTGCCAGCAGACGTTTTCTTGCGACCCAAGAGACCCAGTACTTC. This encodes CASRRFLATQETQYF.

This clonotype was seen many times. The DNA for the CDR3 is TGTGCCAGCAGCCAAGCCTTAGTAGGCACCGGGGAGCTGTTTTTT. Translated, it gives CASSQALVGTGELFF. This rearrangement joins TRBV14 to TRBJ2-2, with D hard to call. Deletions cut 1 base from V and 4 bases from J, with 10 bases between. CDR1 and CDR2 (germline): SGHDN, FVKESK. The CDR3 covers 15 residues.

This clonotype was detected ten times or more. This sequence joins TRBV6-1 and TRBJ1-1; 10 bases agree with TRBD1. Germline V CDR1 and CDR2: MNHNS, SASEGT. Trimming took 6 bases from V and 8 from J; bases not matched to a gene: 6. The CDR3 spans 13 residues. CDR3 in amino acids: CASSKDRGAEAFF. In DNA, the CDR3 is TGTGCCAGCAGCAAGGACAGGGGGGCAGAAGCTTTCTTT.

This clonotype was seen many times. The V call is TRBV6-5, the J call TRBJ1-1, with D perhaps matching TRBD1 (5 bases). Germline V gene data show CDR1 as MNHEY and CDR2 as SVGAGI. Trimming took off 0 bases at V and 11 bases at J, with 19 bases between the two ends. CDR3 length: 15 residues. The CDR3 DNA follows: TGTGCCAGCAGTTACTCTGCCAGGGCCGGAGTCTTGGCTTTCTTT. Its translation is CASSYSARAGVLAFF.

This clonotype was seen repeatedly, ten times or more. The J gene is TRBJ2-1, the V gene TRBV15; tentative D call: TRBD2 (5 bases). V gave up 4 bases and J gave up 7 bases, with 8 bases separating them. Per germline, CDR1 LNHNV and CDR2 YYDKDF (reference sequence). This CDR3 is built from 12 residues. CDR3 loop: CATSTSRNEQFF. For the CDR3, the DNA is TGTGCCACCAGCACTAGCAGGAATGAGCAGTTCTTC.

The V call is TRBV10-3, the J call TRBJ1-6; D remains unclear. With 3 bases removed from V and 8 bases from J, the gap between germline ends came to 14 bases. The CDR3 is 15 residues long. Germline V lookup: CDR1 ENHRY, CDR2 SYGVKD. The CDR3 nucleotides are TGTGCCATCAGTGACTCCCGCCCTAATGATTCACCCCTCCACTTT. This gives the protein CAISDSRPNDSPLHF.

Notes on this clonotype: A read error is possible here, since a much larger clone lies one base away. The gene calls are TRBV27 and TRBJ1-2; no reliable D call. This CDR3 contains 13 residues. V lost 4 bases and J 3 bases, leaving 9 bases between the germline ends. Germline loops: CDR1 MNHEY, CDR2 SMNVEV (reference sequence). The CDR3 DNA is TGTGCCAGCAGTTCCACGGGAGACTATGGCTACACCTTC. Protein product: CASSSTGDYGYTF.

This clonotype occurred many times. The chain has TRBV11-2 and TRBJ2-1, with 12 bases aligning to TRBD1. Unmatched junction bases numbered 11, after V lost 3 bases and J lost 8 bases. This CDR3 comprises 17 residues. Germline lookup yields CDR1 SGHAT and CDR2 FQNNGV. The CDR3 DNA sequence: TGTGCCAGCAGCTTTTCAAGCGGGACAGGGGGCCGAGATGAGCAGTTCTTC. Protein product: CASSFSSGTGGRDEQFF.